The 15 T cell receptor beta chains listed next were all sequenced from one sample in a study of T cell clonality in common variable immunodeficiency. Profiled with immunoSEQ multiplex PCR; TCRdb holds only in-frame clones, not every one. The table lists about 44,000 clones, with no singletons. The sequenced material came from peripheral blood mononuclear cells. The receptors stem from a person between 18 and 70 years old in good health.

This clone was observed at least ten times. The CDR3 goes on 3 residues after the read ends, and that part is filled in from the germline J gene. The J gene is TRBJ1-1, the V gene TRBV6-4; D might be TRBD1 (6 bases). This CDR3 has 11 residues. Germline assignment: CDR1 MRHNA and CDR2 SNTAGT. CDR3 loop: CASSSGGAAFF. The sequenced CDR3 bases are TGTGCCAGCAGTTCTGGGGGGGCG.

This clone has ten or more counts. The CDR3 end is not reached by the read, which stops 3 residues before it; the germline J gene fills it in. The J gene is TRBJ1-2, the V gene TRBV20-1, with D tentatively TRBD1 (6 bases). The CDR3 length is 14 residues. Looked up from germline, CDR1 is DFQATT and CDR2 is SNEGSKA (reference sequence). Partial CDR3 DNA: TGCAGTGCTAGGGGCGACAGGTCCCCTGAAGGC. As protein: CSARGDRSPEG. From start to end, the CDR3 is CSARGDRSPEGYTF.

The sample holds many counts of this clone. Read sequence stops 3 residues before the CDR3 end, and the germline J gene provides the missing end. The chain is built from TRBV20-1 and TRBJ2-1; 11 bases agree with TRBD2. Germline-derived CDR1 and CDR2 are DFQATT and SNEGSKA (reference sequence). CDR3 length: 15 amino acids. V shed 4 bases and J 6 bases; nucleotides not matched to a gene: 8. The covered CDR3 bases are TGCAGTGCTACCCGTAGCGGGAGGGCCATCAATGAG. This sequence encodes CSATRSGRAINE. The entire CDR3 is CSATRSGRAINEQFF.

This clone was picked up many times. Read coverage stops 3 residues before the CDR3 terminus; the germline J gene supplies the remainder. The rearrangement uses TRBV29-1 and TRBJ2-3; possibly TRBD2 for D (6 bases). V was cut by 6 bases and J by 8 bases, with 6 bases left in between. This CDR3 region has 9 residues. CDR1 is SQVTM and CDR2 is ANQGSEA in the germline V gene. CDR3 in amino acids: CSVGGTQYF. The part of the CDR3 DNA that was read is TGCAGCGTGGGGGGTACG.

This clone was counted at least ten times. The read gets to within 3 residues of the CDR3 end, and the germline J gene fills in the rest. The chain joins TRBV20-1 to TRBJ2-7, with D possibly TRBD1 on 5 matching bases. Germline CDR1 is DFQATT and CDR2 is SNEGSKA (reference sequence). The CDR3 has 13 amino acids. Trimming removed 1 base from V and 0 bases from J, with 7 bases in between. CDR3 amino acids: CSARVQGSYEQYF. The CDR3 DNA, read in part, is TGCAGTGCTAGAGTGCAGGGCTCCTACGAG.

There are a few counts of this clone. The read terminates 3 residues ahead of where the CDR3 ends, so the germline J gene completes it. This sample includes further DNA sequences coding for the same CDR3. This rearrangement joins TRBV19 to TRBJ1-2; TRBD1 agrees at 7 bases. V lost 6 bases, J lost 4 bases, and 8 bases stayed unmatched. Per the germline V gene, CDR1 is LNHDA and CDR2 is SQIVND (reference sequence). The CDR3 sequence is 14 residues long. The CDR3: CASSAQGNVYGYTF. The CDR3 DNA, read in part, is TGTGCCAGTAGCGCACAGGGGAACGTCTATGGC.

This clone was detected ten times or more. The CDR3 is cut off 3 residues early in the read; its end comes from the germline J gene. The gene calls are TRBV28 and TRBJ1-2; D unclear. The CDR3 loop spans 14 amino acids. Germline V gives CDR1 MDHEN, CDR2 SYDVKM. V lost 7 bases and J 3 bases, leaving 15 bases between the germline ends. The covered CDR3 bases are TGTGCCAGCACTACTTTCGGGCGGGACTATGGC. This encodes CASTTFGRDYG. The full CDR3 sequence reads CASTTFGRDYGYTF.

This clone was seen repeatedly, ten times or more. The sequence runs out 3 residues before the end of the CDR3; the remainder is reconstructed from the germline J gene. The genes are TRBV6-4 and TRBJ2-1; 12 nucleotides align to TRBD2. Per germline, CDR1 MRHNA and CDR2 SNTAGT. Trimming took 3 bases from V and 7 from J; bases not matched to a gene: 4. CDR3 size: 15 residues. CDR3 DNA (partial): TGTGCCAGCAGTGAGGATGGGACTAGCGGGAATGAG. Translating it yields CASSEDGTSGNE. The complete CDR3 protein is CASSEDGTSGNEQFF.

This clone showed up many times. The read ends 3 residues early relative to the CDR3; the germline J gene fills the gap. This chain joins TRBV13 and TRBJ1-1; TRBD1 might be the D (5 bases). In germline, CDR1 is PRHDT, CDR2 FYEKMQ (reference sequence). Between the trimmed V and J ends, which lost 5 bases and 6 bases, there was a span of 16 bases. The CDR3 totals 14 residues. The CDR3 loop reads CASSERQNGAEAFF. CDR3 DNA, as far as it was read: TGTGCCAGCAGCGAGCGACAGAATGGGGCTGAA. The full variable domain, rest sourced from reference TRBV13 and TRBJ1-1, is AAGVIQSPRHLIKEKRETATLKCYPIPRHDTVYWYQQGPGQDPQFLISFYEKMQSDKGSIPDRFSAQQFSDYHSELNMSSLELGDSALYFCASSERQNGAEAFFGQGTRLTVV.

This clone was observed many times. The CDR3 goes on 3 residues after the read ends, and that part is filled in from the germline J gene. The chain carries TRBV7-2 and TRBJ1-1; D might be TRBD1 (5 bases). The V and J ends lost 5 bases and 1 base respectively, with 14 bases between them. The CDR3 has 15 residues. Germline V CDR1 and CDR2: SGHTA, FQGNSA. The CDR3 DNA, read in part, is TGTGCCAGCAGCCCCAGGGCCCTCCGGAACACTGAA. It encodes CASSPRALRNTE. The entire CDR3 protein is CASSPRALRNTEAFF.

This clone occurred many times. The CDR3 extends 3 residues past the end of the read, so its final part is completed from the germline J gene. The chain has TRBV5-6 and TRBJ1-2; no clear D. Germline V gene data show CDR1 as SGHDT and CDR2 as YYEEEE. The V end lost 4 bases, the J end lost 6 bases, and 16 bases lay between the germline ends. CDR3 size: 14 residues. The sequenced part of the CDR3 DNA is TGTGCCAGCAGCCGACTCGAACCCACAAATGGC. Residues: CASSRLEPTNG. In full, the CDR3 reads CASSRLEPTNGYTF.

This clone was counted many times. The CDR3 end lies 3 residues beyond the end of the read and is filled in from the germline J gene. The V call is TRBV2, the J call TRBJ1-2, with D tentatively TRBD1 (6 bases). Germline CDR1 reads SNHLY; CDR2 reads FYNNEI. This CDR3 spans 15 amino acids. Trimming removed 6 bases from V and 2 bases from J, with 16 bases in between. The CDR3 sequence: CASREFGQSNYGYTF. The covered CDR3 bases are TGTGCCAGCAGGGAATTCGGACAGTCAAACTATGGC.

This clone was seen ten or more times. The read terminates 3 residues before the CDR3 end, so the remaining end is supplied by the germline J gene. The genes are TRBV20-1 and TRBJ1-6; TRBD1 might be the D (6 bases). Germline V gives CDR1 DFQATT, CDR2 SNEGSKA (reference sequence). The CDR3 is 14 amino acids. Trimming took 3 bases from V and 6 from J, leaving 12 bases between them. CDR3: CSASRDTVNSPLHF. The CDR3 bases that were read are TGCAGTGCTAGTCGGGACACCGTTAATTCACCC.

This clone was detected many times. One junction end disagrees with the germline gene, perhaps due to a read error. The read ends 3 residues before the CDR3 terminus; that terminus is restored from the germline J gene. J is TRBJ2-3 and V is TRBV4-2; 9 nucleotides match TRBD2. The CDR3 runs to 17 residues. The V gene's germline CDR1 is LGHNA and CDR2 YNFKEQ. The CDR3 spells CASSQGNGGGAGDTQYF. The sequenced CDR3 bases are TGCGCCAGCAGCCAAGGGAATGGCGGGGGGGCAGGGGATACG.

Regarding this clone: The CDR3 is cut off 3 residues early in the read; its end comes from the germline J gene. The chain links TRBV5-1 to TRBJ2-1; TRBD2 agrees at 10 bases. V lost 5 bases and J lost 7; bases outside the gene matches: 9. This CDR3 region has 15 residues. In germline, CDR1 is SGHRS, CDR2 YFSETQ. The DNA read from the CDR3 is TGCGCCAGCAGGCCCCAAGGACTAGCGGTGAATGAG. Translated, it gives CASRPQGLAVNE. The whole CDR3 protein reads CASRPQGLAVNEQFF. The full variable domain, its missing parts supplied by reference TRBV5-1 and TRBJ2-1, is KAGVTQTPRYLIKTRGQQVTLSCSPISGHRSVSWYQQTPGQGLQFLFEYFSETQRNKGNFPGRFSGRQFSNSRSEMNVSTLELGDSALYLCASRPQGLAVNEQFFGPGTRLTVL.